The 13 T cell receptor beta chains presented below share a single source sample, sequenced in a study of blood T cells in healthy people across ages. With a J-beta primer mix and a sample-barcoded 5' primer, a second PCR ran about 7 to 12 cycles. One entry per CDR3 protein, called by TCRdb with MiXCR from the 5' RACE reads. Of some 690,000 distinct CDR3 sequences listed, 22% are singletons. The sequenced sample consisted of blood. The origin of the receptors is a man between 65 and 79 years old in good health.

The gene calls are TRBV6-5 and TRBJ2-3; no firm D call. V lost 7 bases and J lost 0, with 11 bases in between. The CDR3 length is 14 residues. CDR1 MNHEY and CDR2 SVGAGI come from the germline V gene. CDR3 region: CASMWSGSTDTQYF. Written as DNA, the CDR3 is TGTGCCAGCATGTGGAGTGGAAGCACAGATACGCAGTATTTT.

The CDR3 DNA reads as TGTGCCAGCAGCTCGGACAGACTAACCTACGAGCAGTACTTC. It specifies CASSSDRLTYEQYF. The chain carries TRBV7-9 and TRBJ2-7, with D perhaps matching TRBD1 (6 bases). V was clipped by 4 bases and J by 2 bases, with 12 bases between them. CDR3 length: 14 amino acids. The germline V gene has CDR1 SEHNR and CDR2 FQNEAQ (reference sequence).

This clonotype was detected many times. The chain carries TRBV11-2 and TRBJ2-3, with 7 bases aligning to TRBD2. Germline V gene sequence: CDR1 SGHAT, CDR2 FQNNGV. Trimming removed 5 bases from V and 1 base from J; junction bases left unmatched: 6. CDR3 size: 15 residues. The CDR3: CASSPPRGGTDTQYF. The CDR3 coding sequence is TGTGCCAGCAGCCCGCCCCGGGGGGGCACAGATACGCAGTATTTT.

This clonotype appeared a few times. This chain links TRBV10-2 with TRBJ1-1, with unresolved D. Germline V gene lookup returns CDR1 WSHSY and CDR2 SAAADI. V shed 4 bases and J shed 3 bases, with 6 bases lying between them. The CDR3 covers 12 residues. The CDR3, as DNA: TGCGCCAGCAGTGTGGGCGACACTGAAGCTTTCTTT. Protein sequence: CASSVGDTEAFF.

The CDR3 is CANRVASGSGEQFF. DNA of the CDR3: TGTGCCAACAGAGTGGCTAGCGGGAGTGGTGAGCAGTTCTTC. The rearrangement uses TRBV6-5 and TRBJ2-1; 10 bases fit TRBD2. Germline V gives CDR1 MNHEY, CDR2 SVGAGI. The CDR3 extends over 14 amino acids. The V and J ends lost 10 bases and 9 bases, in that order; junction bases with no gene match: 12.

This clonotype occurred a few times. The junction departs from germline at one end; a sequencing error may be responsible. The rearrangement links TRBV19 to TRBJ2-1; D is perhaps TRBD1 or TRBD2 (5 bases each). The CDR3 runs to 13 residues. Germline assignment: CDR1 LNHDA and CDR2 SQIVND (reference sequence). The chain's CDR3 is CASRGGQYNEQFF. In DNA form, the CDR3 reads TGTGCCAGTAGAGGAGGACAATACAATGAACAGTTCTTC.

This clonotype turned up a few times. V is TRBV12-3 or TRBV12-4 and J is TRBJ2-1, with a weak D call TRBD2 (6 bases). V was trimmed by 2 bases and J by 7 bases, leaving 9 bases between them. This CDR3 is 13 amino acids long. The CDR3 spells CASSLRDWNEQFF. For the CDR3, the DNA is TGTGCCAGCAGTTTACGGGACTGGAATGAGCAGTTCTTC.

The count of this clonotype is one. The CDR3 DNA sequence: TGTGCCAGCAGTATCCGGGACAGAATAGCCAAAAACATTCAGTACTTC. Its protein is CASSIRDRIAKNIQYF. The chain combines TRBV28 with TRBJ2-4, with 7 bases identical to TRBD1. Trimming removed 5 bases from V and 0 bases from J; junction bases left unmatched: 7. The length of the CDR3 is 16 residues. The V gene's germline CDR1 is MDHEN and CDR2 SYDVKM.

This clonotype was recorded a few times. It may be a read error: a sequence one base away is much more abundant. This chain uses TRBV11-2 with TRBJ2-1; TRBD1 agrees at 9 bases. With the DNA end fitting TRBJ2-7 better, the J assignment may be wrong. This CDR3 contains 16 residues. Germline V lookup: CDR1 SGHAT, CDR2 FQNNGV. The CDR3 nucleotides read TGTGCCAGCAGCTTAGTAAGGTGGGACAGGGTAGACGTGCAGTACTTC. Translation: CASSLVRWDRVDVQYF.

This clonotype was counted between two and nine times. The chain recombines TRBV4-3 with TRBJ1-6; D call uncertain. Germline V lookup: CDR1 LGHNA, CDR2 YSLEER. This CDR3 spans 16 amino acids. V lost 4 bases, J lost 6 bases, and 16 bases lay in between. For the CDR3, the DNA is TGCGCCAGCAGCCGAGACCCGACCACACTTAATTCACCCCTCCACTTT. Protein product: CASSRDPTTLNSPLHF.

The V gene is TRBV14, the J gene TRBJ2-5; D uncertain. Trimming shortened V by 0 bases and J by 1 base, and 18 bases separated the two germline ends. The CDR3 spans 18 residues. Germline loops: CDR1 SGHDN, CDR2 FVKESK. The CDR3 protein is CASSQDFFYKESQETQYF. In DNA form, the CDR3 reads TGTGCCAGCAGCCAAGATTTTTTTTACAAGGAGAGCCAAGAGACCCAGTACTTC.

The gene calls are TRBV20-1 and TRBJ2-7, with 8 bases that match TRBD2. CDR3 length equals 11 residues. V trimming: 8 bases; J trimming: 6 bases; junction bases outside the gene matches: 6. Germline V CDR1 and CDR2: DFQATT, SNEGSKA (reference sequence). CDR3 nucleotides: TGCAGTACAAGCGGGGGATCCGAGCAGTACGTC. Its protein is CSTSGGSEQYV.

CDR3 protein: CSAPYNPTDTQYF. The CDR3, as DNA: TGCAGTGCTCCCTATAACCCCACAGATACGCAGTATTTT. The chain is built from TRBV20-1 and TRBJ2-3; unclear D gene. CDR1 and CDR2 (germline): DFQATT, SNEGSKA (reference sequence). This CDR3 spans 13 amino acids. Trimming took off 5 bases at V and 2 bases at J, with 11 bases between the two ends.